These 31 T cell receptor beta chains were all obtained from the same sample, sequenced in a study of cytomegalovirus exposure and HLA in healthy donors. PCR employed 60 Vbeta and 13 Jbeta primers. The table came from immunoSEQ multiplex PCR; TCRdb's copy has only in-frame clones and leaves some out. Here the sample spans around 150,000 clones, more than 60% being singletons. Specimen: PBMCs. These receptors were collected from a woman aged 55-75 years in good health and CMV-seronegative.

V usage is TRBV19 and J usage is TRBJ2-7; 8 bases fit TRBD1. The V gene end was trimmed by 6 bases and the J gene end by 2 bases; junction bases not matched to a gene: 6. CDR1 LNHDA and CDR2 SQIVND come from the germline V gene (reference sequence). The CDR3 totals 14 residues. The DNA for the CDR3 is TGTGCCAGTAGCGAGACAGGGGTTACCTACGAGCAGTACTTC. Its translation: CASSETGVTYEQYF.

The J gene is TRBJ2-1, the V gene TRBV5-6; 7 nucleotides line up with TRBD1. Germline values: CDR1 SGHDT, CDR2 YYEEEE. This CDR3 has 12 amino acids. V shed 3 bases, J shed 7 bases, and the junction held 1 base outside the gene matches. CDR3: CASSYRGNEQFF. The CDR3 bases are TGTGCCAGCAGCTACAGGGGAAATGAGCAGTTCTTC.

The chain employs TRBV21-1 and TRBJ1-2; no DNA check was done on the table's D call, TRBD1. TRBV21-1 is described as a pseudogene. The CDR3 covers 18 residues. CDR3 DNA: TGTGCCAGCAGCAACGTCCTCCCGGGACACGGCTTCGTTTATGGCTACACCTTC. This translates into CASSNVLPGHGFVYGYTF.

This chain connects TRBV27 to TRBJ2-1; 7 bases map to TRBD1. The CDR3 consists of 16 residues. The germline V gene has CDR1 MNHEY and CDR2 SMNVEV (reference sequence). Germline trimming cut 5 bases from V and 5 bases from J; bases unmatched to any gene: 12. The CDR3 DNA reads as TGTGCCAGCAGTGACCTGATCCGGGACAGAGACAATGAGCAGTTCTTC. It encodes CASSDLIRDRDNEQFF.

V usage is TRBV19 and J usage is TRBJ1-1; D is unresolved. Germline V gene sequence: CDR1 LNHDA, CDR2 SQIVND (reference sequence). CDR3 size: 12 residues. V shed 2 bases and J shed 10 bases, with 11 bases lying between them. The CDR3 loop is CASSITAGSAFF. DNA for the CDR3: TGTGCCAGTAGTATAACCGCGGGTTCAGCTTTCTTT. Drawing the rest from reference TRBV19 and TRBJ1-1, the complete variable domain is DGGITQSPKYLFRKEGQNVTLSCEQNLNHDAMYWYRQDPGQGLRLIYYSQIVNDFQKGDIAEGYSVSREKKESFPLTVTSAQKNPTAFYLCASSITAGSAFFGQGTRLTVV.

The chain joins TRBV4-1 to TRBJ2-3; 8 bases line up with TRBD1. There are 16 residues in the CDR3. V dropped 2 bases and J dropped 4; count of bases not matched to a gene: 8. Germline lookup yields CDR1 MGHRA and CDR2 YSYEKL. Here the CDR3 reads CASSQPDRADSDTQYF. Here the CDR3 DNA reads TGCGCCAGCAGCCAACCGGACAGGGCAGATTCAGATACGCAGTATTTT.

This chain connects TRBV23-1 to TRBJ2-5; 8 positions agree with TRBD1. TRBV23-1 is placed among ORFs of uncertain function. Trimming cost V 2 bases and J 4 bases; bases outside gene matches: 9. The CDR3 runs to 16 residues. CDR3 coding DNA: TGCGCCAGCAGTCAAACTGCGAACAGGGGGTCAGAGACCCAGTACTTC. Its translation: CASSQTANRGSETQYF.

This clone was picked up a small number of times. The rearrangement uses TRBV4-3 and TRBJ1-2, with D unclear. V dropped 0 bases and J dropped 7 bases, with 15 bases sitting between them. Germline loops: CDR1 LGHNA, CDR2 YSLEER. The CDR3 runs 15 residues. Here the CDR3 reads CASSQDVGGTRGYTF. The CDR3 nucleotides read TGCGCCAGCAGCCAAGATGTTGGAGGTACCCGTGGCTACACCTTC.

The sample holds a few counts of this clone. The chain joins TRBV28 to TRBJ2-7; a weak D match, TRBD2 (7 bases). Germline CDR1 MDHEN, CDR2 SYDVKM. Trimming took off 3 bases at V and 3 bases at J, with 18 bases between the two ends. This CDR3 spans 16 amino acids. CDR3 nucleotide sequence: TGTGCCAGCAGTTTCCCTCTGGGGAGGGGGGACTACGAGCAGTACTTC. It is translated as CASSFPLGRGDYEQYF.

This clone was seen once. Relative to the germline gene, one junction end is altered; a read error may explain this. This chain connects TRBV5-4 to TRBJ1-1; 11 nucleotides match TRBD1. The CDR3 length is 16 residues. Germline V lookup: CDR1 SGHNT, CDR2 YYREEE (reference sequence). CDR3 bases: TGTGCCAGCAGCTTGGGCGGACAGGGGGCGAGGACTGAAGCTTCCTTT. Translated, it gives CASSLGGQGARTEASF.

V usage is TRBV27 and J usage is TRBJ2-1; 14 nucleotides agree with TRBD2. The CDR3 is made up of 16 amino acids. Germline V gives CDR1 MNHEY, CDR2 SMNVEV (reference sequence). Unmatched junction bases numbered 6, after V lost 2 bases and J lost 9 bases. This CDR3 reads CASSLPGLAGVREQFF. CDR3 coding DNA: TGTGCCAGCAGTTTACCGGGACTAGCGGGAGTCCGTGAGCAGTTCTTC.

In this sample, this clone turned up a few times. The V call is TRBV2, the J call TRBJ2-2; weak D call: TRBD1 (6 bases). The CDR3 is 14 amino acids. Trimming left V 7 bases short and J 6 bases short, with 15 bases between. Germline values: CDR1 SNHLY, CDR2 FYNNEI. The CDR3 coding sequence is TGTGCCAGCACGTTAGGGGGTGGGGCCGGGGAGCTGTTTTTT. Encoded protein: CASTLGGGAGELFF.

This clone has more than one count but fewer than ten. This chain uses TRBV7-2 with TRBJ2-7, with 13 bases that match TRBD2. Germline CDR1 reads SGHTA; CDR2 reads FQGNSA. Unmatched junction bases numbered 8, after V lost 2 bases and J lost 4 bases. This CDR3 is built from 17 residues. CDR3 coding DNA: TGTGCCAGCAGCTTAATTGGACTAGCGGGAGTTCGGTACGAGCAGTACTTC. It specifies CASSLIGLAGVRYEQYF.

This chain joins TRBV28 and TRBJ1-5; no reliable D call. The CDR3 has 13 amino acids. CDR1 is MDHEN, CDR2 SYDVKM, per germline. Deletions cut 4 bases from V and 4 bases from J, with 8 bases between. In DNA, the CDR3 is TGTGCCAGCAGTTCAGCTAGTAATCAGCCCCAGCATTTT. It encodes CASSSASNQPQHF.

V gene TRBV7-2 combines with J gene TRBJ2-5; D is unresolved. The V end lost 6 bases, the J end lost 7 bases, and 18 bases lay between the germline ends. The length of the CDR3 is 14 residues. The germline gives CDR1 SGHTA, CDR2 FQGNSA. CDR3 nucleotide sequence: TGTGCCAGCAGATCTTATACTCCGCCGGGGACCCAGTACTTC. Translation gives CASRSYTPPGTQYF.

This sequence joins TRBV27 and TRBJ1-2, with a tentative D call TRBD1 (5 bases). CDR1 MNHEY and CDR2 SMNVEV come from the germline V gene (reference sequence). The V gene lost 0 bases and the J gene lost 6 bases, with 11 bases spanning the gap. This CDR3 has 14 amino acids. Written as DNA, the CDR3 is TGTGCCAGCAGTTTATCTACGGGGGTGAATGGCTACACCTTC. Translation: CASSLSTGVNGYTF.

This chain connects TRBV5-1 to TRBJ1-4, with D unresolved. Germline V CDR1 and CDR2: SGHRS, YFSETQ. The CDR3 covers 14 residues. Trimming shortened V by 0 bases and J by 2 bases, and 5 bases separated the two germline ends. In DNA form, the CDR3 reads TGCGCCAGCAGCTTGGGAGGGACTAATGAAAAACTGTTTTTT. It encodes CASSLGGTNEKLFF.

In its sample, this clone was seen a few times. Germline and junction disagree at one end, which may indicate a read error. The chain joins TRBV7-9 to TRBJ2-7; D ambiguous. CDR3 size: 12 residues. Germline CDR1 reads SEHNR; CDR2 reads FQNEAQ (reference sequence). CDR3: CSSSRTAYEQYF. The CDR3 DNA reads TGTTCCAGCAGCCGAACTGCCTATGAGCAGTACTTC.

The gene calls are TRBV5-1 and TRBJ1-2, with 8 bases aligning to TRBD1. With V trimmed by 3 bases and J by 4 bases, 8 bases remained unmatched. This CDR3 comprises 15 residues. Germline V CDR1 and CDR2: SGHRS, YFSETQ. The chain's CDR3 is CASSWGQETSYGYTF. DNA for the CDR3: TGCGCCAGCAGCTGGGGACAGGAAACCTCCTATGGCTACACCTTC.

The genes are TRBV9 and TRBJ1-4, with D possibly being TRBD1 (6 bases). The CDR3 has 14 residues. Germline V gives CDR1 SGDLS, CDR2 YYNGEE. Deletions cut 4 bases from V and 6 bases from J, with 13 bases between. The CDR3 sequence: CASSPRGGYEKLFF. CDR3 DNA: TGTGCCAGCAGCCCTAGAGGGGGTTATGAAAAACTGTTTTTT.

This chain uses TRBV9 with TRBJ2-7; D is possibly TRBD1 (5 bases). V lost 4 bases to trimming and J lost 0 bases, with 23 bases between them. This CDR3 has 18 residues. The germline CDR1 and CDR2 sequences are SGDLS and YYNGEE. Here the CDR3 DNA reads TGTGCCAGCAGCCCCTATAACGGCCAGGGCCACTTCTCCTACGAGCAGTACTTC. It yields the protein CASSPYNGQGHFSYEQYF.

The rearrangement links TRBV6-1 to TRBJ1-2; no clear D gene. Trimming took 4 bases from V and 0 from J, leaving 12 bases between them. The germline V gene encodes CDR1 MNHNS and CDR2 SASEGT. CDR3 length equals 15 residues. CDR3 bases: TGTGCCAGCAGTGGCGTGCGGGTTTCTAACTATGGCTACACCTTC. It is translated as CASSGVRVSNYGYTF.

The chain is built from TRBV5-4 and TRBJ1-1; the D gene is possibly TRBD1 (6 bases). The germline V and J ends were trimmed by 0 bases and 1 base, with 13 bases remaining between them. Per germline, CDR1 SGHNT and CDR2 YYREEE (reference sequence). The CDR3 has 16 amino acids. CDR3 protein: CASSLAVGRGNTEAFF. The CDR3 region has the DNA TGTGCCAGCAGCTTGGCCGTAGGCAGGGGGAACACTGAAGCTTTCTTT.

This clone came up a few times. The gene calls are TRBV5-5 and TRBJ2-7, with 10 nucleotides matching TRBD2. This CDR3 region has 15 residues. Germline CDR1 reads SGHKS; CDR2 reads YYEKEE (reference sequence). V lost 4 bases to trimming and J lost 4 bases; unmatched junction nucleotides: 8. The CDR3 spells CASSAASGGYYEQYF. Written as DNA, the CDR3 is TGTGCCAGCAGCGCTGCTAGCGGGGGCTATTACGAGCAGTACTTC.

V and J are TRBV27 and TRBJ2-3, with a possible D match to TRBD2 (5 bases). V was cut by 11 bases and J by 5 bases, with 11 bases left in between. The V gene's germline CDR1 is MNHEY and CDR2 SMNVEV (reference sequence). The length of the CDR3 is 11 residues. The CDR3 sequence is CARIGLDTQYF. The CDR3 DNA is TGTGCCCGAATAGGACTAGATACGCAGTATTTT.

V and J are TRBV28 and TRBJ1-5; TRBD1 might be the D (6 bases). The ends were cut back, 6 bases at V and 2 bases at J, with 20 bases in the middle. CDR1 is MDHEN and CDR2 is SYDVKM in the germline V gene. This CDR3 spans 17 amino acids. CDR3 in DNA: TGTGCCAGCAGGGGGGCGGACCGATCTCGGGGCAATCAGCCCCAGCATTTT. It codes for CASRGADRSRGNQPQHF.

The chain employs TRBV5-4 and TRBJ2-1, with a weak D call TRBD1 (5 bases). Germline V gene sequence: CDR1 SGHNT, CDR2 YYREEE (reference sequence). The germline V and J ends were trimmed by 0 bases and 7 bases, with 8 bases remaining between them. CDR3 length: 13 amino acids. For the CDR3, the DNA is TGTGCCAGCAGCTTGGGGACAACTAATGAGCAGTTCTTC. Translated, it gives CASSLGTTNEQFF.

V is TRBV7-8 and J is TRBJ2-7, with a possible D match to TRBD1 (8 bases). Trimming shortened V by 5 bases and J by 3 bases, and 32 bases separated the two germline ends. This CDR3 is built from 20 residues. CDR1 SGHVS and CDR2 FQNEAQ come from the germline V gene. Written as DNA, the CDR3 is TGTGCCAGCAGCCACCGGGACCTGCGAGCGGGACCCGACAGGGGCTACGAGCAGTACTTC. It encodes CASSHRDLRAGPDRGYEQYF.

CDR3 amino acids: CASSDRGWTQYF. In DNA form, the CDR3 reads TGTGCCAGCAGTGACAGGGGCTGGACGCAGTATTTT. The chain recombines TRBV6-5 with TRBJ2-3, with 8 bases identical to TRBD1. The CDR3 loop spans 12 amino acids. Trimming cost V 5 bases and J 9 bases; bases outside gene matches: 4. Germline loops: CDR1 MNHEY, CDR2 SVGAGI.

Note on this clone: One junction end disagrees with the germline gene, perhaps due to a read error. This chain's CDR3 is CSSRSDSYGYTF. CDR3 DNA: TGTTCCAGCAGGTCGGACAGCTATGGCTACACCTTC. This rearrangement joins TRBV7-9 to TRBJ1-2, with D maybe TRBD1 (6 bases). The CDR3 runs to 12 residues. Looked up from germline, CDR1 is SEHNR and CDR2 is FQNEAQ (reference sequence).

The chain combines TRBV13 with TRBJ2-2; D possibly corresponds to TRBD2 (5 bases). The CDR3 sequence is 16 residues long. Trimming removed 5 bases from V and 1 base from J, with 14 bases in between. Germline V lookup: CDR1 PRHDT, CDR2 FYEKMQ (reference sequence). CDR3 DNA sequence: TGTGCCAGCAGCCTTGGGTCTGGGAGGAACACCGGGGAGCTGTTTTTT. Amino acid sequence: CASSLGSGRNTGELFF.